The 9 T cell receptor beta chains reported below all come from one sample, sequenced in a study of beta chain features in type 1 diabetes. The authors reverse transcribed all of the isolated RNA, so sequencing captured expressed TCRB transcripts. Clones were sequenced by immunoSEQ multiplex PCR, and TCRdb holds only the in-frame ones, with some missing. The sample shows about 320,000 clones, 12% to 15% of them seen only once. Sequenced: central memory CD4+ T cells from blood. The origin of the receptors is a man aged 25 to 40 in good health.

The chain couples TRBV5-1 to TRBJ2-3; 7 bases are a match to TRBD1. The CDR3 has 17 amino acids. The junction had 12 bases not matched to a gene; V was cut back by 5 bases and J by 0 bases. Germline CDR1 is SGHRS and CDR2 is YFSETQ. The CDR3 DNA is TGCGCCAGCAGAACTGGAGGAGGACAGGACAGCACAGATACGCAGTATTTT. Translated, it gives CASRTGGGQDSTDTQYF.

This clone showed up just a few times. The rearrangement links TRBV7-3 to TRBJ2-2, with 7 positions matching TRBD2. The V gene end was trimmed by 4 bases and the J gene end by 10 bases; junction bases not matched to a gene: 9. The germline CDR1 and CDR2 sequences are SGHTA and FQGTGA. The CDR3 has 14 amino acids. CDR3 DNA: TGTGCCAGCAGCTCCGGGGGTAGCGGGTTGGAGCTGTTTTTT. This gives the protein CASSSGGSGLELFF. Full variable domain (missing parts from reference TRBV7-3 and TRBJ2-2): GAGVSQTPSNKVTEKGKYVELRCDPISGHTALYWYRQSLGQGPEFLIYFQGTGAADDSGLPNDRFFAVRPEGSVSTLKIQRTERGDSAVYLCASSSGGSGLELFFGEGSRLTVL.

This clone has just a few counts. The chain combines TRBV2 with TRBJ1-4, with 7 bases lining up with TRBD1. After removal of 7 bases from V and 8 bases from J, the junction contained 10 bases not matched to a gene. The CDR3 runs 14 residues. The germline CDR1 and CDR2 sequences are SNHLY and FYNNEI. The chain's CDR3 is CASTSDRLSEKLFF. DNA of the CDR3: TGTGCCAGCACTTCGGACAGGCTTTCGGAAAAACTGTTTTTT.

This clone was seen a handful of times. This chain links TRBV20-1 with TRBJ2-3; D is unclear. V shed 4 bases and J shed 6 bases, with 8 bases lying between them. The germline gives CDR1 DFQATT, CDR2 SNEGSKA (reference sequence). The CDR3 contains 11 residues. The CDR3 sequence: CSATFLDTQYF. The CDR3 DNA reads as TGCAGTGCTACATTCCTGGATACGCAGTATTTT.

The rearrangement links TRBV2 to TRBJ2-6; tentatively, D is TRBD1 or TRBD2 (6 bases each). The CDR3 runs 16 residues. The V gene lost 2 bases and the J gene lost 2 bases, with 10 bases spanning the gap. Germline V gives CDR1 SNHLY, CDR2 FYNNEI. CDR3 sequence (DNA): TGTGCCAGCAGTGAATCCGGGGGCGCTGGGGCCAACGTCCTGACTTTC. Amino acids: CASSESGGAGANVLTF.

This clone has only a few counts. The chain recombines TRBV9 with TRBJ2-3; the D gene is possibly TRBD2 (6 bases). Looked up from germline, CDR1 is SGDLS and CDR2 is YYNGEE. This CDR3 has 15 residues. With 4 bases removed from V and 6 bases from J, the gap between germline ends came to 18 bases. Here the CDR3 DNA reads TGTGCCAGCAGCTCTAGCGTTGGTGGAGATGATACGCAGTATTTT. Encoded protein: CASSSSVGGDDTQYF.

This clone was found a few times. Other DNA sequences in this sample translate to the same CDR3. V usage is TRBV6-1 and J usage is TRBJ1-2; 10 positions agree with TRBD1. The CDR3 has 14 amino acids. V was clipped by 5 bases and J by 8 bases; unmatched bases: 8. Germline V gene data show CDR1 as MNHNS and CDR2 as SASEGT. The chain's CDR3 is CASSLRTGGGGYTF. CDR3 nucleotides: TGTGCCAGCAGTCTTCGGACAGGGGGAGGAGGCTACACCTTC.

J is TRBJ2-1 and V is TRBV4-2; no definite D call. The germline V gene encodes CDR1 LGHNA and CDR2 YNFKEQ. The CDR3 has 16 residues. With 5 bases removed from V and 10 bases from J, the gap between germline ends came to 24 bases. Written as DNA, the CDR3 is TGTGCCAGCAGCGTAGTACTGGACGGTAGTCGCATGGAGCAGTTCTTC. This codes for CASSVVLDGSRMEQFF.

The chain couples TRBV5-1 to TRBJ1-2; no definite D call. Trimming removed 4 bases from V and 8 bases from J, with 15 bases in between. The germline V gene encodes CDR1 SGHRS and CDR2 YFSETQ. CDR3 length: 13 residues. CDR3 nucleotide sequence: TGCGCCAGCAGCCCCCGGGATAAAGGGGGCTACACCTTC. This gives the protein CASSPRDKGGYTF.